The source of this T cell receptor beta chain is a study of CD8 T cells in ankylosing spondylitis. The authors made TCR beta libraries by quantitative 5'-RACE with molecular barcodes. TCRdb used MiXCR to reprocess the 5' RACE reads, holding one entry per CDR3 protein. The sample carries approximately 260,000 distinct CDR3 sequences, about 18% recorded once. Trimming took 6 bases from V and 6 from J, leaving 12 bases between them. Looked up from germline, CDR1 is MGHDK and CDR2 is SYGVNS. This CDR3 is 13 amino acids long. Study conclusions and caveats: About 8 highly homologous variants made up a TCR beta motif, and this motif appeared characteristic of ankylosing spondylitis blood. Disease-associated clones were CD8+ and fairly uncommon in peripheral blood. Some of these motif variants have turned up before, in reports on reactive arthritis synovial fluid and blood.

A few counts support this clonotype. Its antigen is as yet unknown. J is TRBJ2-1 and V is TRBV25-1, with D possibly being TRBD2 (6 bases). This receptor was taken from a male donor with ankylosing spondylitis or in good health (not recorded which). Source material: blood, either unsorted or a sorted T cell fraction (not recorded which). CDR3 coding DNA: TGTGCCAGCAGCGGGACTGGGGTCAATGAGCAGTTCTTC. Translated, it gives CASSGTGVNEQFF. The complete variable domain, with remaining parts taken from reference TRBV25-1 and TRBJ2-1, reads EADIYQTPRYLVIGTGKKITLECSQTMGHDKMYWYQQDPGMELHLIHYSYGVNSTEKGDLSSESTVSRIRTEHFPLTLESARPSHTSQYLCASSGTGVNEQFFGPGTRLTVL.